These 21 T cell receptor beta chains were sequenced from one sample in a study of blood T cell repertoires in COVID-19. Using immunoSEQ multiplex PCR, the repertoire was profiled, and TCRdb retains in-frame clones only, with some absent. The data show roughly 150,000 clones, about four fifths seen once. The sequencing input was peripheral blood. The receptors here all came from a man in his sixties or seventies with active or convalescent COVID-19.

The chain combines TRBV19 with TRBJ1-2; 8 bases map to TRBD1. Germline CDR1 LNHDA, CDR2 SQIVND (reference sequence). V shed 6 bases and J 6 bases; nucleotides not matched to a gene: 6. The CDR3 spans 13 residues. Here the CDR3 reads CASSRQGANGYTF. The CDR3 DNA reads TGTGCCAGTAGCCGGCAGGGGGCCAATGGCTACACCTTC.

The chain combines TRBV28 with TRBJ1-6; D remains unclear. V gave up 4 bases and J gave up 8 bases, with 18 bases separating them. CDR1 is MDHEN and CDR2 is SYDVKM in the germline V gene. This CDR3 has 16 amino acids. The CDR3 is CASSSTRGLVYSPLHF. CDR3 coding DNA: TGTGCCAGCAGTTCGACCCGAGGCCTAGTCTATTCACCCCTCCACTTT.

The chain combines TRBV19 with TRBJ1-4, with TRBD1 matching over 7 bases. This CDR3 is built from 15 residues. From germline, CDR1 is LNHDA and CDR2 SQIVND (reference sequence). V shed 6 bases and J 4 bases; nucleotides not matched to a gene: 8. The CDR3 sequence is CASRNPGQHNEKLFF. In DNA form, the CDR3 reads TGTGCCAGTAGGAATCCGGGACAGCATAATGAAAAACTGTTTTTT. The full variable domain, rest sourced from reference TRBV19 and TRBJ1-4, is DGGITQSPKYLFRKEGQNVTLSCEQNLNHDAMYWYRQDPGQGLRLIYYSQIVNDFQKGDIAEGYSVSREKKESFPLTVTSAQKNPTAFYLCASRNPGQHNEKLFFGSGTQLSVL.

This chain uses TRBV12-3 or TRBV12-4 with TRBJ1-1; D might be TRBD1 (5 bases). The CDR3 sequence is 12 residues long. The V end was cut by 5 bases, the J end by 1 base, with 5 bases between. The CDR3 loop reads CASSRGNTEAFF. CDR3 bases: TGTGCCAGCAGTAGGGGGAACACTGAAGCTTTCTTT.

This rearrangement joins TRBV10-1 to TRBJ1-2; 9 bases match TRBD1. The germline V gene has CDR1 WNHNN and CDR2 SYGVQD (reference sequence). Germline trimming cut 5 bases from V and 4 bases from J; bases unmatched to any gene: 5. CDR3 length equals 14 residues. The CDR3 DNA sequence: TGCGCCAGCAGTCCCGGGACAGGGATCTATGGCTACACCTTC. Translation: CASSPGTGIYGYTF.

J is TRBJ2-2 and V is TRBV19; the match to TRBD2 covers 8 bases. The CDR3 runs 14 residues. Trimming took 1 base from V and 7 from J; bases not matched to a gene: 2. Germline loops: CDR1 LNHDA, CDR2 SQIVND (reference sequence). CDR3 sequence reads: CASSIVLAGGELFF. The DNA for the CDR3 is TGTGCCAGTAGTATAGTTCTAGCGGGCGGGGAGCTGTTTTTT.

This chain links TRBV6-2 or TRBV6-3 with TRBJ2-7, with D perhaps matching TRBD1 (5 bases). Germline V gene data show CDR1 as MNHEY and CDR2 as SVGEGT. This CDR3 is built from 15 residues. V lost 0 bases, J lost 2 bases, and 11 bases lay in between. The CDR3 protein is CASSYSDSLTYEQYF. The CDR3 nucleotides read TGTGCCAGCAGTTACTCCGACAGCCTAACCTACGAGCAGTACTTC.

The chain couples TRBV7-2 to TRBJ1-1, with D unclear. Germline V gene data show CDR1 as SGHTA and CDR2 as FQGNSA. The CDR3 has 13 residues. V was clipped by 0 bases and J by 8 bases, with 10 bases between them. Here the CDR3 reads CASSLALAGEAFF. CDR3 DNA sequence: TGTGCCAGCAGCTTAGCTTTGGCGGGCGAAGCTTTCTTT. The whole variable domain, filled in from reference TRBV7-2 and TRBJ1-1, reads GAGVSQSPSNKVTEKGKDVELRCDPISGHTALYWYRQSLGQGLEFLIYFQGNSAPDKSGLPSDRFSAERTGGSVSTLTIQRTQQEDSAVYLCASSLALAGEAFFGQGTRLTVV.

CDR3 nucleotides: TGTGCCAGCATGGGCTCTTCCTACGAGCAGTACTTC. It translates to CASMGSSYEQYF. The chain recombines TRBV2 with TRBJ2-7; unclear D gene. The V and J ends lost 7 bases and 1 base respectively, with 8 bases between them. The CDR3 extends over 12 amino acids. Per the germline V gene, CDR1 is SNHLY and CDR2 is FYNNEI.

V gene TRBV15 combines with J gene TRBJ1-1, with D unclear. V lost 0 bases, J lost 5 bases, and 16 bases lay in between. Germline V CDR1 and CDR2: LNHNV, YYDKDF (reference sequence). The CDR3 is made up of 16 amino acids. The CDR3 sequence: CATSRDGGSRGTEAFF. CDR3 nucleotides: TGTGCCACCAGCAGAGATGGAGGGAGTCGGGGAACTGAAGCTTTCTTT.

The chain joins TRBV6-5 to TRBJ2-7; no clear D. The V end lost 1 base, the J end lost 0 bases, and 10 bases lay between the germline ends. The CDR3 loop spans 15 amino acids. CDR1 MNHEY and CDR2 SVGAGI come from the germline V gene. CDR3 residues: CASSYYGRSSYEQYF. In nucleotides, the CDR3 is TGTGCCAGCAGTTACTATGGCAGGTCCTCCTACGAGCAGTACTTC.

This chain links TRBV12-3 or TRBV12-4 with TRBJ2-7; a weak D match, TRBD2 (5 bases). Trimming shortened V by 3 bases and J by 6 bases, and 9 bases separated the two germline ends. The CDR3 covers 12 residues. The chain's CDR3 is CASSFAGGEQYF. As DNA, the CDR3 is TGTGCCAGCAGTTTTGCGGGTGGCGAGCAGTACTTC.

The chain carries TRBV2 and TRBJ1-3; D ambiguous. This CDR3 has 15 residues. Germline V gene sequence: CDR1 SNHLY, CDR2 FYNNEI. V lost 3 bases, J lost 0 bases, and 9 bases lay in between. CDR3 bases: TGTGCCAGCAGTGATCAGGTGAACTCTGGAAACACCATATATTTT. It yields the protein CASSDQVNSGNTIYF. Full variable domain (remainder filled in from reference TRBV2 and TRBJ1-3): EPEVTQTPSHQVTQMGQEVILRCVPISNHLYFYWYRQILGQKVEFLVSFYNNEISEKSEIFDDQFSVERPDGSNFTLKIRSTKLEDSAMYFCASSDQVNSGNTIYFGEGSWLTVV.

The chain combines TRBV5-4 with TRBJ2-3, with 14 nucleotides matching TRBD2. This CDR3 has 15 amino acids. The junction had 6 bases not matched to a gene; V was cut back by 4 bases and J by 8 bases. CDR1 SGHNT and CDR2 YYREEE come from the germline V gene (reference sequence). The CDR3 DNA is TGTGCCAGCAGCCCCCGAGGACTAGCGGGGGGTACGCAGTATTTT. This gives the protein CASSPRGLAGGTQYF.

The gene calls are TRBV2 and TRBJ2-1; 10 bases align to TRBD2. CDR1 is SNHLY and CDR2 is FYNNEI in the germline V gene. The trim removed 4 bases at V and 8 bases at J, leaving 8 bases unmatched. This CDR3 has 15 residues. CDR3 protein: CASSGLAGAIHEQFF. CDR3 sequence (DNA): TGTGCCAGCAGTGGACTAGCGGGTGCCATCCATGAGCAGTTCTTC.

This clone was picked up one time. This chain uses TRBV28 with TRBJ1-3, with D tentatively TRBD1 (5 bases). The CDR3 has 14 amino acids. V was cut by 8 bases and J by 0 bases, with 11 bases left in between. Germline V CDR1 and CDR2: MDHEN, SYDVKM. This CDR3 is CASRDSRSGNTIYF. The CDR3 coding sequence is TGTGCCAGCCGGGACTCGCGCTCTGGAAACACCATATATTTT.

The J gene is TRBJ2-1, the V gene TRBV11-3, with unresolved D. The CDR3 sequence is 12 residues long. Germline loops: CDR1 SGHNT, CDR2 YENEEA. V shed 1 base and J shed 9 bases, with 7 bases lying between them. The CDR3 spells CASSLAGGEQFF. DNA for the CDR3: TGTGCCAGCAGCTTAGCTGGCGGTGAGCAGTTCTTC. The whole variable domain, filled in from reference TRBV11-3 and TRBJ2-1, reads EAGVVQSPRYKIIEKKQPVAFWCNPISGHNTLYWYLQNLGQGPELLIRYENEEAVDDSQLPKDRFSAERLKGVDSTLKIQPAELGDSAVYLCASSLAGGEQFFGPGTRLTVL.

CDR3 amino acids: CASKESIANTEAFF. In DNA, the CDR3 is TGTGCCAGTAAGGAGTCTATAGCGAACACTGAAGCTTTCTTT. The gene calls are TRBV19 and TRBJ1-1; D call uncertain. The length of the CDR3 is 14 residues. Germline V lookup: CDR1 LNHDA, CDR2 SQIVND (reference sequence). The V end lost 7 bases, the J end lost 1 base, and 13 bases lay between the germline ends.

This rearrangement joins TRBV4-3 to TRBJ1-4; D unresolved. The V and J ends lost 0 bases and 8 bases respectively, with 16 bases between them. CDR1 is LGHNA and CDR2 is YSLEER in the germline V gene. This CDR3 is 16 amino acids long. The CDR3 sequence is CASSQDAPKRGEKLFF. Written as DNA, the CDR3 is TGCGCCAGCAGCCAAGATGCTCCTAAGAGAGGCGAAAAACTGTTTTTT.

The chain uses TRBV3-1 (or the pseudogene TRBV3-2) and TRBJ1-1; D is undetermined. Trimming removed 0 bases from V and 1 base from J, with 6 bases in between. The germline V gene encodes CDR1 LGHDT and CDR2 YNNKEL (reference sequence). The CDR3 is 14 amino acids. CDR3 in DNA: TGTGCCAGCAGCCAAGACAGGCAGAACACTGAAGCTTTCTTT. Its protein product is CASSQDRQNTEAFF.

This chain connects TRBV5-5 to TRBJ2-6, with D possibly matching TRBD1 (6 bases). Trimming cost V 0 bases and J 1 base, with 17 bases left between them. CDR1 and CDR2 from the germline V gene are SGHKS and YYEKEE (reference sequence). The CDR3 is 19 residues long. The CDR3 spells CASSLVTGYGRSGANVLTF. As DNA, the CDR3 is TGTGCCAGCAGCTTGGTAACAGGGTATGGTAGATCTGGGGCCAACGTCCTGACTTTC.